One and the same sample provided the 21 T cell receptor beta chains below, sequenced in a study of shared clonotypes between healthy human individuals. TCRdb's table, derived via immunoSEQ multiplex PCR, lists solely in-frame clones and lacks some. The sample lists approximately 1,000,000 clones; 78% were seen once. Sequenced input: memory CD4+ T cells from PBMCs. Subset specified: CD45RA-negative fraction. These receptors originate from a young man in good health. Some clones in this sample may be carry-over from other donors' samples.

V and J are TRBV6-4 and TRBJ2-3, with D perhaps being TRBD1 or TRBD2 (6 bases each). Per germline, CDR1 MRHNA and CDR2 SNTAGT. This CDR3 is built from 16 residues. V shed 7 bases and J shed 0 bases, with 17 bases lying between them. The CDR3 region is CASTPVGGSSTDTQYF. The DNA of the CDR3 is TGTGCCAGCACTCCCGTCGGGGGCTCTAGCACAGATACGCAGTATTTT.

The rearrangement joins TRBV29-1 to TRBJ1-2, with D unresolved. The CDR3 loop spans 12 amino acids. Between the trimmed V and J ends, which lost 5 bases and 7 bases, there was a span of 14 bases. The germline V gene encodes CDR1 SQVTM and CDR2 ANQGSEA. Here the CDR3 reads CSVFPLGSGYTF. The DNA for the CDR3 is TGCAGCGTTTTCCCCCTCGGGAGTGGCTACACCTTC.

The rearrangement uses TRBV15 and TRBJ1-2; unclear D gene. Germline V lookup: CDR1 LNHNV, CDR2 YYDKDF (reference sequence). The CDR3 sequence is 17 residues long. The germline V and J ends were trimmed by 0 bases and 4 bases, with 18 bases remaining between them. CDR3 nucleotide sequence: TGTGCCACCAGCAGAGATAAGAAGAGGGCAGAACCCTATGGCTACACCTTC. This gives the protein CATSRDKKRAEPYGYTF.

The genes are TRBV4-3 and TRBJ2-1, with 15 bases that match TRBD2. Per the germline V gene, CDR1 is LGHNA and CDR2 is YSLEER. With V trimmed by 4 bases and J by 10 bases, 5 bases remained unmatched. The CDR3 totals 15 residues. The CDR3, as DNA: TGCGCCAGCAGCCTCGGACTAGCGGGAGGGTTAGAGCAGTTCTTC. Encoded protein: CASSLGLAGGLEQFF.

This chain links TRBV6-1 with TRBJ2-5, with 10 bases aligning to TRBD1. Per germline, CDR1 MNHNS and CDR2 SASEGT. Trimming took 9 bases from V and 5 from J; bases not matched to a gene: 12. The CDR3 sequence is 15 residues long. CDR3 amino acids: CASFRRQGAGETQYF. For the CDR3, the DNA is TGTGCCAGTTTCCGTAGACAGGGGGCAGGGGAGACCCAGTACTTC.

The gene calls are TRBV21-1 and TRBJ2-7. TRBV21-1 is described as a pseudogene. The CDR3 length is 12 residues. CDR3 in DNA: TGTGCCAACGGGGCTAGTTCCTACGAGCAGTACTTC. Protein sequence: CANGASSYEQYF.

This sequence joins TRBV18 and TRBJ2-7; D ambiguous. In germline, CDR1 is KGHSH, CDR2 LQKENI. The CDR3 is made up of 13 amino acids. Trimming stripped 4 bases from V and 7 bases from J, with 14 bases between. For the CDR3, the DNA is TGTGCCAGCTCACGCTCCAACACCTTTGAGCAGTACTTC. It yields the protein CASSRSNTFEQYF.

The rearrangement joins TRBV19 to TRBJ1-1; 7 nucleotides match TRBD1. CDR1 LNHDA and CDR2 SQIVND come from the germline V gene (reference sequence). The CDR3 loop spans 15 amino acids. Germline trimming cut 4 bases from V and 11 bases from J; bases unmatched to any gene: 16. The CDR3 DNA is TGTGCCAGTAGTACCTTAAGGGGGCCCTACAGAGGGGCTTTCTTT. Translated, it gives CASSTLRGPYRGAFF.

The chain couples TRBV14 to TRBJ2-1; 8 bases line up with TRBD2. CDR1 SGHDN and CDR2 FVKESK come from the germline V gene. CDR3 length equals 15 residues. V lost 6 bases to trimming and J lost 3 bases; unmatched junction nucleotides: 7. The CDR3 sequence is CASRQSLAVYNEQFF. In nucleotides, the CDR3 is TGTGCCAGCAGACAGTCACTAGCGGTCTACAATGAGCAGTTCTTC.

The genes are TRBV5-1 and TRBJ2-2, with D tentatively TRBD1 (6 bases). CDR1 SGHRS and CDR2 YFSETQ come from the germline V gene. Trimming took off 4 bases at V and 5 bases at J, with 15 bases between the two ends. CDR3 length: 15 amino acids. The CDR3 region has the DNA TGCGCCAGCAGCCTAGACAGGCCTATTACCGGGGAGCTGTTTTTT. As protein: CASSLDRPITGELFF.

The chain employs TRBV10-3 and TRBJ2-1; D not resolved. CDR1 is ENHRY, CDR2 SYGVKD, per germline. This CDR3 region has 15 residues. The V and J ends lost 3 bases and 6 bases respectively, with 15 bases between them. The CDR3 loop is CAISETSRATNEQFF. CDR3 coding DNA: TGTGCCATCAGTGAAACCTCTCGGGCGACCAATGAGCAGTTCTTC.

V usage is TRBV5-1 and J usage is TRBJ2-3; 9 bases are shared with TRBD1. From germline, CDR1 is SGHRS and CDR2 YFSETQ. This CDR3 region has 16 residues. V lost 0 bases to trimming and J lost 0 bases; unmatched junction nucleotides: 2. In DNA, the CDR3 is TGCGCCAGCAGCTTGGGGGACAGGGCTAGCACAGATACGCAGTATTTT. It encodes CASSLGDRASTDTQYF.

This clone was detected only a few times. This chain links TRBV10-3 with TRBJ1-5; D perhaps matches TRBD1 (5 bases). Germline V gene sequence: CDR1 ENHRY, CDR2 SYGVKD. V was pared by 7 bases and J by 6 bases, with 13 bases between. This CDR3 contains 13 residues. CDR3 amino acids: CAITGERSQPQHF. Written as DNA, the CDR3 is TGTGCCATCACGGGGGAACGGAGTCAGCCCCAGCATTTT.

The J gene is TRBJ1-1, the V gene TRBV5-1, with TRBD1 matching 8 bases. Germline values: CDR1 SGHRS, CDR2 YFSETQ. With V trimmed by 5 bases and J by 4 bases, 10 bases remained unmatched. This CDR3 has 15 amino acids. The CDR3: CASRAPGGESTEAFF. DNA of the CDR3: TGCGCCAGCAGGGCTCCAGGGGGCGAAAGCACTGAAGCTTTCTTT. Full variable domain (rest looked up from reference TRBV5-1 and TRBJ1-1): KAGVTQTPRYLIKTRGQQVTLSCSPISGHRSVSWYQQTPGQGLQFLFEYFSETQRNKGNFPGRFSGRQFSNSRSEMNVSTLELGDSALYLCASRAPGGESTEAFFGQGTRLTVV.

The V and J genes are TRBV6-1 and TRBJ1-5, with D possibly being TRBD1 (5 bases). The V end lost 6 bases, the J end lost 6 bases, and 15 bases lay between the germline ends. Germline CDR1 and CDR2: MNHNS and SASEGT. There are 14 residues in the CDR3. CDR3: CASSGTLWVQPQHF. In nucleotides, the CDR3 is TGTGCCAGCAGCGGGACTTTATGGGTTCAGCCCCAGCATTTT.

As for this clone: Other DNA variants within this sample encode the same CDR3. V gene TRBV29-1 combines with J gene TRBJ2-3; TRBD2 might be the D (5 bases). The V gene lost 3 bases and the J gene lost 1 base, with 5 bases spanning the gap. This CDR3 contains 12 residues. In germline, CDR1 is SQVTM, CDR2 ANQGSEA. DNA of the CDR3: TGCAGCGTTGACGGGGGCACAGATACGCAGTATTTT. Protein sequence: CSVDGGTDTQYF.

The chain recombines TRBV7-3 with TRBJ1-1, with a tentative D call TRBD1 (6 bases). Trimming stripped 5 bases from V and 1 base from J, with 17 bases between. This CDR3 contains 16 residues. Germline values: CDR1 SGHTA, CDR2 FQGTGA. The CDR3 here is CASSPRGGRKNTEAFF. CDR3 bases: TGTGCCAGCAGCCCCCGGGGGGGCAGAAAGAACACTGAAGCTTTCTTT.

The chain uses TRBV12-5 and TRBJ1-1; possible D gene TRBD1, 5 bases. V was pared by 6 bases and J by 5 bases, with 13 bases between. The CDR3 is 13 residues long. Germline V CDR1 and CDR2: LGHNT, FRNRAP. CDR3 residues: CASGLYGGTEAFF. The CDR3, as DNA: TGTGCTAGTGGCCTTTACGGGGGAACTGAAGCTTTCTTT.

The chain recombines TRBV28 with TRBJ2-1; TRBD2 agrees at 10 bases. Unmatched junction bases numbered 23, after V lost 4 bases and J lost 8 bases. CDR1 is MDHEN and CDR2 is SYDVKM in the germline V gene. The CDR3 is 20 amino acids. This chain's CDR3 is CASSSFPYLPLAGVEDEQFF. Here the CDR3 DNA reads TGTGCCAGCAGTTCCTTTCCCTATCTACCCCTAGCGGGAGTCGAAGATGAGCAGTTCTTC.

This clone was seen only once. The chain recombines TRBV6-1 with TRBJ2-1; D unresolved. The germline CDR1 and CDR2 sequences are MNHNS and SASEGT. The CDR3 is made up of 10 amino acids. V lost 3 bases to trimming and J lost 10 bases, with 4 bases between them. CDR3 nucleotides: TGTGCCAGCAGTGAGCGGGAGCAGTTCTTC. Its protein product is CASSEREQFF.

As DNA, the CDR3 is TGTGCCAGCAGCTTCGATTCCGTCCTGGATGGCTACACCTTC. It is translated as CASSFDSVLDGYTF. The chain employs TRBV7-9 and TRBJ1-2, with D unresolved. V was cut by 3 bases and J by 6 bases, with 14 bases left in between. This CDR3 contains 14 residues. Germline V gene sequence: CDR1 SEHNR, CDR2 FQNEAQ (reference sequence). Full variable domain (missing parts from reference TRBV7-9 and TRBJ1-2): DTGVSQNPRHKITKRGQNVTFRCDPISEHNRLYWYRQTLGQGPEFLTYFQNEAQLEKSRLLSDRFSAERPKGSFSTLEIQRTEQGDSAMYLCASSFDSVLDGYTFGSGTRLTVV.